This TCR beta chain was sequenced in a study of CD8+ T cells in alopecia areata listed by TCRdb under 2018. Regarding the study in general: The treated patients, all with moderate-to-severe alopecia areata, were enrolled in an open-label pilot trial of oral tofacitinib given at 5 to 10 mg twice daily. Patients stayed on tofacitinib for 6 to 18 months and then had 6 months of follow-up off drug so that delayed response and recurrence could be assessed. For the treated patients, the SALT score, which quantifies what percentage of scalp surface area is affected, served as the measure of disease severity. To study T cell clonal expansion in alopecia areata, the researchers applied high-throughput TCRbeta sequencing to both the C3H/HeJ mouse model and human patients. In humans, TCRbeta sequencing was performed on scalp tissue and on sorted CD4+ and CD8+ peripheral blood T cells from healthy controls and from patients with patchy or totalis/universalis alopecia areata. Tofacitinib-treated patients had biopsies at baseline and at 4 and 24 weeks of treatment, with a later scalp biopsy in several patients. Scalp clonality was compared among normal scalp (n=4), patchy alopecia areata scalp (n=8), and alopecia totalis/universalis scalp (n=8). RNA was extracted with the PAXgene miRNA kit for fixed scalp, the miRNeasy kit for PBMCs, and the RNeasy kit for mouse skin. Amplification of TCRbeta CDR3 regions was done by immunoSEQ multiplex PCR using 35 Vbeta forward primers and 13 Jbeta reverse primers. Broader findings and caveats from the paper: Tofacitinib significantly lowered scalp clonality and the number of expanded CD8+ clones among the top 100 scalp clones. Higher clonality and more expanded CD8+ clones were observed in lesional scalp than in normal scalp, particularly in alopecia totalis/universalis, a finding suggestive of antigenic drive. Resident alphabeta T cells in normal human skin are also sequenced, complicating scalp TCR repertoire analysis, unlike mouse skin dominated by gammadelta T cells. Many expanded lesional clones were found to persist in scalp and blood during tofacitinib treatment, and relapse after treatment cessation may be partly explained by this persistence. Shared TCR sequences between patients were less evident than in mice, which may be partly attributable to HLA diversity in the patient population. Because the treated cohort was small and included a single nonresponder, larger studies are needed to assess links between baseline CD8+ expansion and response.

Compared with germline, V lacks 2 bases and J lacks 2 bases; bases without a gene match: 8. From cysteine to phenylalanine, the CDR3 is 17 amino acids long. The entry retains the CDR3 DNA only, 51 bases that are in frame from base 1. Reading the germline V gene gives CDR1 MNHNS and CDR2 SASEGT. The library was obtained by the immunoSEQ multiplex PCR assay. RNA was extracted from all samples and reverse transcribed into cDNA as template for TCR sequencing. First-strand cDNA was synthesized using SuperScript III with a 2:1 mix of oligo-dT and random hexamers. Amplification bias was assessed with a synthetic immune receptor repertoire, and residual bias was removed computationally. For the original study's pipeline: Raw reads were preprocessed to remove errors, and CDR3 was defined according to IMGT conventions as the region from the conserved cysteine to phenylalanine. To get clonality, Shannon entropy was normalized by log2 of the number of productive unique TCRs and the result was subtracted from 1. CD4 or CD8 identity of scalp clones was inferred by cross-referencing scalp TCRbeta sequences with sorted blood CD4 and CD8 repertoires. TCRdb obtained this table from immuneACCESS and retained in-frame rearrangements with V and J assigned. These tables miss some clones; where compared with another copy, unresolved V genes account for less than half of the shortfall, and the remainder is unexplained. V and J calls and clone size are copied from that table; D and trimming were computed from the DNA. This sample has approximately 200,000 clones in its table, and 43% of those were observed once. The ten top clones hold approximately 2.4% of the sample.

The label giving this sample's treatment or condition can be read as: oral pan-JAK inhibitor, 5-10 mg twice daily. From alopecia areata patients, peripheral blood was collected along with lesional scalp punch biopsies. PBMCs were separated by density centrifugation and stained for CD3, CD4 and CD8, after which CD4+ and CD8+ T cells were sorted on a FACSAria. On this clone itself: It lacks a known antigen. Within one base of it there is no much larger clone, and no base qualities were kept.

The chain is assembled from TRBV6-1 and TRBJ2-7; 11 of the junction bases match TRBD2. This TCR came from a human donor with alopecia areata. The material was CD4+ T cells sorted from blood, obtained at roughly week 36, from a patient treated with tofacitinib. The DNA is as follows: TGTGCCAGCAGTGAACTAGCGGGAGGTTCGGTGCCCTACGAGCAGTACTTC. Protein translation: CASSELAGGSVPYEQYF.